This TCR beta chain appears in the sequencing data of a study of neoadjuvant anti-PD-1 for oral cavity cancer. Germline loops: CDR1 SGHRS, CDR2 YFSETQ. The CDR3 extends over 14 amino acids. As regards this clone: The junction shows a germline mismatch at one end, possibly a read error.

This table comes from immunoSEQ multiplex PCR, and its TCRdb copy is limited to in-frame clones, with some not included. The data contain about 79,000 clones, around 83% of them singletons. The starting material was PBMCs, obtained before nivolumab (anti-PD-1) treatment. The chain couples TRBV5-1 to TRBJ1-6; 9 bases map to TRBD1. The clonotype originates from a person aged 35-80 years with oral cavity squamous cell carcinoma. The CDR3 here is CASSTDRGNSPLHF. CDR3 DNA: TGCGCCAGCAGCACCGACAGGGGGAATTCACCCCTCCATTTT.